The 27 T cell receptor beta chains below were found in one sample sequenced in a study of response to subunit inactivated influenza vaccine. In TCRdb, the RT-PCR reads were re-called with MiXCR into one record per CDR3 protein. The data contain around 760,000 distinct CDR3 sequences, over 11% of them singletons. The sample here was PBMCs from blood, taken around 14 days before vaccination. The source is a man aged 50 to 59 who received an inactivated influenza vaccine.

This chain joins TRBV20-1 and TRBJ2-3; 10 bases align to TRBD2. This CDR3 comprises 16 residues. Looked up from germline, CDR1 is DFQATT and CDR2 is SNEGSKA (reference sequence). Trimming took 6 bases from V and 4 from J; bases not matched to a gene: 13. The CDR3 region is CSASLGLAGVADTQYF. The CDR3 DNA follows: TGCAGTGCCTCCCTGGGGCTAGCGGGGGTCGCAGATACGCAGTATTTT.

The genes are TRBV3-1 and TRBJ2-3, with a weak D call TRBD1 (6 bases). With 4 bases removed from V and 6 bases from J, the gap between germline ends came to 14 bases. CDR3 length equals 14 residues. Per germline, CDR1 LGHDT and CDR2 YNNKEL (reference sequence). The CDR3 is CASSLYHRADTQYF. For the CDR3, the DNA is TGTGCCAGCAGCCTTTACCACAGGGCGGATACGCAGTATTTT.

The chain has TRBV6-2 or TRBV6-3 and TRBJ2-5, with 7 bases identical to TRBD1. V trimming: 7 bases; J trimming: 2 bases; junction bases outside the gene matches: 7. Germline V CDR1 and CDR2: MNHEY, SVGEGT. This CDR3 contains 14 residues. CDR3 sequence: CASIRDRLQETQYF. CDR3 DNA sequence: TGTGCCAGCATTCGGGACAGATTGCAAGAGACCCAGTACTTC.

The chain couples TRBV9 to TRBJ2-1; the match to TRBD2 covers 8 bases. The length of the CDR3 is 17 residues. CDR1 SGDLS and CDR2 YYNGEE come from the germline V gene. The V segment lost 3 bases and the J segment 8 bases; nucleotides outside the gene matches: 16. CDR3 in amino acids: CASSASGGGGRIDEQFF. Written as DNA, the CDR3 is TGTGCCAGCAGCGCCTCGGGGGGCGGCGGGAGGATTGATGAGCAGTTCTTC.

The chain carries TRBV27 and TRBJ1-6; 7 bases match TRBD1. The junction had 6 bases not matched to a gene; V was cut back by 3 bases and J by 7 bases. CDR1 MNHEY and CDR2 SMNVEV come from the germline V gene (reference sequence). This CDR3 region has 15 residues. CDR3 nucleotides: TGTGCCAGCAGTTTGTACGGGACAGCAAATTCACCCCTCCACTTT. As protein: CASSLYGTANSPLHF.

This clonotype turned up a few times. The chain uses TRBV24-1 and TRBJ1-2; D unclear. Germline CDR1 reads KGHDR; CDR2 reads SFDVKD. The V end was cut by 3 bases, the J end by 3 bases, with 19 bases between. The CDR3 contains 17 residues. The CDR3 sequence is CATSDDTDLGSDYGYTF. Written as DNA, the CDR3 is TGTGCCACCAGTGATGATACGGACCTAGGTAGTGACTATGGCTACACCTTC.

This clonotype was recorded a few times. This chain uses TRBV4-2 with TRBJ1-4, with 8 bases matching TRBD1. The CDR3 covers 15 residues. In germline, CDR1 is LGHNA, CDR2 YNFKEQ. V was clipped by 0 bases and J by 5 bases; unmatched bases: 2. As DNA, the CDR3 is TGTGCCAGCAGCCAAGACAGGACAGGGAATGAAAAACTGTTTTTT. Amino acids: CASSQDRTGNEKLFF.

This chain uses TRBV7-9 with TRBJ1-5; a possible D gene is TRBD1 (6 bases). CDR3 size: 17 residues. Germline V gene lookup returns CDR1 SEHNR and CDR2 FQNEAQ (reference sequence). The V and J ends lost 0 bases and 11 bases respectively, with 23 bases between them. The CDR3 nucleotides are TGTGCCAGCAGCTTAGCTGCCACCGGGACACCAAAAGACGCCCAGCATTTT. Encoded protein: CASSLAATGTPKDAQHF. Supplemented by reference TRBV7-9 and TRBJ1-5, the full variable domain reads DTGVSQNPRHKITKRGQNVTFRCDPISEHNRLYWYRQTLGQGPEFLTYFQNEAQLEKSRLLSDRFSAERPKGSFSTLEIQRTEQGDSAMYLCASSLAATGTPKDAQHFGDGTRLSIL.

The chain recombines TRBV7-2 with TRBJ2-1, with D maybe TRBD1 (6 bases). V lost 6 bases, J lost 6 bases, and 12 bases lay in between. Germline V gene sequence: CDR1 SGHTA, CDR2 FQGNSA. The CDR3 spans 13 residues. The CDR3 nucleotides are TGTGCCAGCAGATCGAGAGGGGGCAATGAGCAGTTCTTC. Its protein is CASRSRGGNEQFF. The variable domain in full, with the rest retrieved from reference TRBV7-2 and TRBJ2-1, is GAGVSQSPSNKVTEKGKDVELRCDPISGHTALYWYRQSLGQGLEFLIYFQGNSAPDKSGLPSDRFSAERTGGSVSTLTIQRTQQEDSAVYLCASRSRGGNEQFFGPGTRLTVL.

Note on this clonotype: Compared with germline, one end of the junction differs, possibly owing to a read error. V usage is TRBV11-2 and J usage is TRBJ2-7; 9 nucleotides align to TRBD1. The CDR3 is made up of 14 amino acids. Germline CDR1 SGHAT, CDR2 FQNNGV. DNA for the CDR3: TGTGCCAGCAGATTAGTGGGACAGGGTATAGAGCAGTACTTC. The encoded protein is CASRLVGQGIEQYF. Based on the CDR3 plus reference TRBV11-2 and TRBJ2-7, the full variable domain is EAGVAQSPRYKIIEKRQSVAFWCNPISGHATLYWYQQILGQGPKLLIQFQNNGVVDDSQLPKDRFSAERLKGVDSTLKIQPAKLEDSAVYLCASRLVGQGIEQYFGPGTRLTVT.

The chain employs TRBV4-2 and TRBJ2-1; TRBD2 matches 9 bases. Germline V gene lookup returns CDR1 LGHNA and CDR2 YNFKEQ. This CDR3 has 15 residues. V lost 6 bases to trimming and J lost 5 bases; unmatched junction nucleotides: 8. The CDR3 region has the DNA TGTGCCAGCAGGCATAGCGGGAGAAGGCACAATGAGCAGTTCTTC. Translation: CASRHSGRRHNEQFF.

The chain is built from TRBV12-3 or TRBV12-4 and TRBJ1-1; D may be TRBD1 (5 bases). CDR3 length equals 13 residues. The V gene lost 2 bases and the J gene lost 8 bases, with 12 bases spanning the gap. For the CDR3, the DNA is TGTGCCAGCAGTTTACGGGAGAGGGGCGAAGCTTTCTTT. This encodes CASSLRERGEAFF.

This chain links TRBV3-1 with TRBJ2-1, with TRBD1 as a possible D gene (6 bases). CDR3 length: 15 amino acids. V lost 0 bases, J lost 7 bases, and 13 bases lay in between. CDR1 is LGHDT and CDR2 is YNNKEL in the germline V gene (reference sequence). The CDR3 bases are TGTGCCAGCAGCCAAGATCTACAGGGATGGAATGAGCAGTTCTTC. Translated, it gives CASSQDLQGWNEQFF.

V gene TRBV4-3 combines with J gene TRBJ2-2; D possibly matches TRBD1 or TRBD2 (5 bases each). The germline V gene encodes CDR1 LGHNA and CDR2 YSLEER. V lost 7 bases to trimming and J lost 4 bases, with 19 bases between them. This CDR3 contains 16 residues. The CDR3 coding sequence is TGCGCCAGCACCTTGGGACGGCTCGATGGCACCGGGGAGCTGTTTTTT. It is translated as CASTLGRLDGTGELFF.

This chain links TRBV4-1 with TRBJ2-3; 7 bases are a match to TRBD1. After removal of 3 bases from V and 3 bases from J, the junction contained 12 bases not matched to a gene. CDR3 length: 17 amino acids. In germline, CDR1 is MGHRA, CDR2 YSYEKL. CDR3 protein: CASSHERQGGTTDTQYF. In nucleotides, the CDR3 is TGCGCCAGCAGCCATGAAAGACAGGGTGGTACGACAGATACGCAGTATTTT.

This chain links TRBV25-1 with TRBJ2-5; D unresolved. Between the trimmed V and J ends, which lost 0 bases and 7 bases, there was a span of 12 bases. The CDR3 loop spans 14 amino acids. The germline V gene has CDR1 MGHDK and CDR2 SYGVNS. The CDR3 bases are TGTGCCAGCAGTGAATATGGCGACCTGCGGACCCAGTACTTC. Translating gives CASSEYGDLRTQYF.

This clonotype was seen a few times. This CDR3 reads CASSPIAGRRPDTQYF. The CDR3 nucleotides are TGTGCCAGCAGTCCTATAGCGGGGCGGCGGCCAGATACGCAGTATTTT. J is TRBJ2-3 and V is TRBV7-9; 8 nucleotides agree with TRBD2. Germline trimming cut 6 bases from V and 4 bases from J; bases unmatched to any gene: 12. CDR1 SEHNR and CDR2 FQNEAQ come from the germline V gene (reference sequence). The CDR3 sequence is 16 residues long.

This clonotype came up many times. This chain links TRBV20-1 with TRBJ2-1; D gene ambiguous. The germline V and J ends were trimmed by 5 bases and 8 bases, with 7 bases remaining between them. The CDR3 contains 10 residues. CDR1 and CDR2 (germline): DFQATT, SNEGSKA (reference sequence). CDR3 protein: CSAPAHEQFF. Here the CDR3 DNA reads TGCAGTGCTCCGGCACATGAGCAGTTCTTC.

The V gene is TRBV29-1, the J gene TRBJ2-1; 14 bases line up with TRBD2. V trimming: 8 bases; J trimming: 1 base; junction bases outside the gene matches: 7. Germline CDR1 and CDR2: SQVTM and ANQGSEA. The CDR3 is 16 amino acids. CDR3 sequence (DNA): TGCAGCTCTAAGGGACTAGCGGGAGAGTCCTACAATGAGCAGTTCTTC. It yields the protein CSSKGLAGESYNEQFF.

This clonotype turned up a few times. The chain combines TRBV5-1 with TRBJ2-7, with D tentatively TRBD2 (6 bases). The germline V gene has CDR1 SGHRS and CDR2 YFSETQ. The CDR3 is made up of 16 amino acids. V was shortened by 4 bases and J by 5 bases, with 22 bases between the two germline ends. The CDR3 is CASSRGTFGGSHEQYF. The CDR3 coding sequence is TGCGCCAGCAGCCGAGGGACTTTCGGAGGGTCCCACGAGCAGTACTTC.

CDR3: CSARAPGQSFTGELFF. DNA of the CDR3: TGCAGTGCTAGAGCCCCGGGACAGTCTTTCACCGGGGAGCTGTTTTTT. The J gene is TRBJ2-2, the V gene TRBV20-1; 7 bases line up with TRBD1. This CDR3 region has 16 residues. The germline V gene has CDR1 DFQATT and CDR2 SNEGSKA (reference sequence). Trimming cost V 1 base and J 4 bases; bases outside gene matches: 9.

Ten or more counts support this clonotype. The rearrangement uses TRBV6-5 and TRBJ1-2, with D perhaps matching TRBD1 (6 bases). The V end was cut by 5 bases, the J end by 2 bases, with 15 bases between. In germline, CDR1 is MNHEY, CDR2 SVGAGI. This CDR3 has 15 residues. CDR3 amino acids: CASSNGQRANYGYTF. CDR3 nucleotides: TGTGCCAGCAGTAACGGACAGAGGGCGAACTATGGCTACACCTTC.

The chain uses TRBV20-1 and TRBJ1-1; tentatively, D is TRBD1 (5 bases). V dropped 0 bases and J dropped 3 bases, with 11 bases sitting between them. The CDR3 is 14 amino acids. In germline, CDR1 is DFQATT, CDR2 SNEGSKA (reference sequence). The CDR3 sequence: CSARDSGGDTEAFF. The CDR3 DNA reads TGCAGTGCTAGAGATAGTGGGGGGGACACTGAAGCTTTCTTT.

This clonotype turned up a few times. The chain is built from TRBV20-1 and TRBJ1-5, with D possibly TRBD1 on 5 matching bases. Trimming stripped 3 bases from V and 0 bases from J, with 9 bases between. This CDR3 is built from 14 residues. Germline V gene data show CDR1 as DFQATT and CDR2 as SNEGSKA (reference sequence). The CDR3 here is CSASGAVSNQPQHF. CDR3 bases: TGCAGTGCTAGCGGGGCCGTTAGCAATCAGCCCCAGCATTTT.

This chain uses TRBV20-1 with TRBJ2-7; 8 bases are shared with TRBD2. The CDR3 is made up of 15 amino acids. J was trimmed by 0 bases and V by 6 bases; bases with no gene match: 10. Per the germline V gene, CDR1 is DFQATT and CDR2 is SNEGSKA (reference sequence). The CDR3 spells CSALDSSGGSYEQYF. The DNA of the CDR3 is TGCAGTGCCCTCGACTCCAGCGGGGGCTCCTACGAGCAGTACTTC.

The chain links TRBV11-1 to TRBJ2-2; possible D gene TRBD2, 7 bases. Per germline, CDR1 SGHAT and CDR2 FQDESV (reference sequence). V lost 3 bases, J lost 6 bases, and 17 bases lay in between. The CDR3 totals 16 residues. The CDR3 DNA is TGTGCCAGCAGCTTCCTCCTAGCGGAGGGGGCCGGGGAGCTGTTTTTT. Its protein is CASSFLLAEGAGELFF. Using reference TRBV11-1 and TRBJ2-2 for the parts outside the CDR3, the full variable domain is EAEVAQSPRYKITEKSQAVAFWCDPISGHATLYWYRQILGQGPELLVQFQDESVVDDSQLPKDRFSAERLKGVDSTLKIQPAELGDSAMYLCASSFLLAEGAGELFFGEGSRLTVL.

This clonotype was counted a few times. The chain combines TRBV12-3 or TRBV12-4 with TRBJ2-5; possibly TRBD1 for D (6 bases). This CDR3 is built from 15 residues. The V and J ends lost 0 bases and 7 bases respectively, with 15 bases between them. As DNA, the CDR3 is TGTGCCAGCAGTTTAGCCCCCCGACAAGGGGGGACCCAGTACTTC. This codes for CASSLAPRQGGTQYF.